Below, 26 T cell receptor beta chains from the same sample are listed, as sequenced in a study of human T cells and chemical hapten exposure. The time point: pre-sensitization, week 0. Treatment given: therapeutic diphenylcyclopropenone sensitization with weekly scalp DPC. TCRdb re-derived calls from the RACE reads in MiXCR, one entry per CDR3 protein. The sample lists 89,000 or so distinct CDR3 sequences; about 8% were seen once. The specimen comprised whole blood, sampled in connection with sensitization to the hapten diphenylcyclopropenone (DPC). All receptors derive from a man in his forties with alopecia areata. Some clones in this sample may be carry-over from other donors' samples.

This clonotype was seen many times. The chain joins TRBV11-3 to TRBJ2-1; 11 bases agree with TRBD2. With V trimmed by 6 bases and J by 0 bases, 10 bases remained unmatched. Per germline, CDR1 SGHNT and CDR2 YENEEA. The CDR3 is 18 amino acids. The CDR3 here is CASRLDGTSGSSYNEQFF. The DNA of the CDR3 is TGTGCCAGCAGACTAGACGGGACTAGCGGCAGCTCCTACAATGAGCAGTTCTTC.

This clonotype showed up just a few times. The chain carries TRBV18 and TRBJ2-2; D perhaps matches TRBD2 (5 bases). The CDR3 runs 18 residues. Trimming took 1 base from V and 7 from J, leaving 22 bases between them. Germline values: CDR1 KGHSH, CDR2 LQKENI. CDR3 coding DNA: TGTGCCAGCTCACCACTTGGAGGCAGGCTCGGTCCTTACGGGGAGCTGTTTTTT. Amino acid sequence: CASSPLGGRLGPYGELFF.

This clonotype was picked up a small number of times. The chain recombines TRBV6-2 or TRBV6-3 with TRBJ2-7, with D tentatively TRBD1 or TRBD2 (8 bases each). V lost 7 bases, J lost 6 bases, and 22 bases lay in between. CDR3 length equals 15 residues. Per the germline V gene, CDR1 is MNHEY and CDR2 is SVGEGT. The CDR3 loop is CASNTGQGLVAEQYV. DNA for the CDR3: TGTGCCAGCAATACTGGACAGGGACTAGTGGCCGAGCAGTACGTC.

The gene calls are TRBV7-2 and TRBJ2-7; no firm D call. This CDR3 region has 14 residues. Germline loops: CDR1 SGHTA, CDR2 FQGNSA. V was trimmed by 0 bases and J by 0 bases, leaving 6 bases between them. The chain's CDR3 is CASSLAGSSYEQYV. In DNA, the CDR3 is TGTGCCAGCAGCTTAGCGGGCAGCTCCTACGAGCAGTACGTC.

The CDR3 sequence: CATRVNTEAFF. The CDR3 bases are TGTGCCACCAGGGTGAACACTGAAGCTTTCTTT. The chain carries TRBV28 and TRBJ1-1; tentative D call: TRBD1 (5 bases). The CDR3 contains 11 residues. V was trimmed by 10 bases and J by 0 bases, leaving 6 bases between them. Per germline, CDR1 MDHEN and CDR2 SYDVKM.

This clonotype was observed at least ten times. The CDR3 DNA reads TGTGCCAGCAGCCAAGTCACAGGGGGAACACAGGCTACGCAGTATTTT. This translates into CASSQVTGGTQATQYF. The chain joins TRBV4-2 to TRBJ2-3; 8 bases agree with TRBD1. The CDR3 has 16 residues. The germline CDR1 and CDR2 sequences are LGHNA and YNFKEQ. J lost 8 bases, V lost 1 base, and 11 bases had no gene match.

The chain joins TRBV20-1 to TRBJ1-1; D may be TRBD1 (5 bases). The V gene lost 5 bases and the J gene lost 0 bases, with 16 bases spanning the gap. The CDR3 has 15 amino acids. The germline CDR1 and CDR2 sequences are DFQATT and SNEGSKA (reference sequence). The CDR3 DNA reads TGCAGTGCTCACCCCGGGGGGGTGCTGAACACTGAAGCTTTCTTT. It codes for CSAHPGGVLNTEAFF.

V is TRBV6-2 or TRBV6-3 and J is TRBJ2-7; D is possibly TRBD1 (7 bases). CDR3 length: 14 residues. Trimming left V 7 bases short and J 9 bases short, with 22 bases between. Germline V gene data show CDR1 as MNHEY and CDR2 as SVGEGT. CDR3 sequence: CASNRDRAAEGQYF. The CDR3 coding sequence is TGTGCCAGCAATAGAGACAGGGCCGCGGAGGGGCAGTACTTC.

This clonotype has more than one count but fewer than ten. Germline and junction disagree at one end, which may indicate a read error. This chain links TRBV7-8 with TRBJ2-1; D not resolved. The CDR3 sequence is 14 residues long. CDR1 is SGHVS and CDR2 is FQNEAQ in the germline V gene. The CDR3 region is CASTLRSPGNEQFF. CDR3 nucleotide sequence: TGTGCCAGCACCTTAAGAAGTCCTGGGAATGAGCAGTTCTTC.

The chain combines TRBV30 with TRBJ2-1; D remains unclear. CDR1 and CDR2 (germline): GTSNPN, SVGIG (reference sequence). This CDR3 region has 11 residues. V lost 4 bases to trimming and J lost 4 bases, with 5 bases between them. Here the CDR3 DNA reads TGTGCCTGGACTACGTACAATGAGCAGTTCTTC. Protein: CAWTTYNEQFF.

Only a few counts were recorded for this clonotype. This chain links TRBV4-1 with TRBJ1-2; D perhaps matches TRBD1 (6 bases). Deletions cut 4 bases from V and 4 bases from J, with 16 bases between. The CDR3 covers 15 residues. Germline V gene sequence: CDR1 MGHRA, CDR2 YSYEKL. The CDR3 nucleotides are TGCGCCAGCAGCCCGACCCAGGACAGAGCCTATGGCTACACCTTC. It codes for CASSPTQDRAYGYTF.

This clonotype was found many times. The CDR3 protein is CASSWGQNTGELFF. The CDR3 DNA reads as TGTGCCAGCAGCTGGGGACAGAACACCGGGGAGCTGTTTTTT. The V call is TRBV12-3 or TRBV12-4, the J call TRBJ2-2, with D tentatively TRBD1 (6 bases). The CDR3 is 14 amino acids. The V gene lost 6 bases and the J gene lost 1 base, with 9 bases spanning the gap.

The chain is built from TRBV6-5 and TRBJ1-5; TRBD1 is a possible D gene (6 bases). Trimming removed 5 bases from V and 8 bases from J, with 16 bases in between. Germline V CDR1 and CDR2: MNHEY, SVGAGI. CDR3 size: 14 residues. CDR3 protein: CASSLRGGDKPQHF. For the CDR3, the DNA is TGTGCCAGCAGTCTCCGAGGCGGGGACAAGCCCCAGCATTTT.

This clonotype has just a few counts. The chain couples TRBV29-1 to TRBJ2-6; D possibly corresponds to TRBD2 (5 bases). Germline CDR1 is SQVTM and CDR2 is ANQGSEA. V lost 7 bases, J lost 2 bases, and 9 bases lay in between. This CDR3 region has 13 residues. The CDR3, as DNA: TGCAGCGCGCTGAGGGCTGGGGCCAACGTCCTGACTTTC. The encoded protein is CSALRAGANVLTF. Variable domain in full (rest from reference TRBV29-1 and TRBJ2-6): SAVISQKPSRDICQRGTSLTIQCQVDSQVTMMFWYRQQPGQSLTLIATANQGSEATYESGFVIDKFPISRPNLTFSTLTVSNMSPEDSSIYLCSALRAGANVLTFGAGSRLTVL.

This chain's CDR3 is CASSLSTSMETQYF. CDR3 sequence (DNA): TGTGCCAGCAGTTTAAGTACTAGCATGGAGACCCAGTACTTC. The rearrangement links TRBV12-3 or TRBV12-4 to TRBJ2-5, with a possible D match to TRBD2 (6 bases). The CDR3 loop spans 14 amino acids. V dropped 2 bases and J dropped 5 bases, with 12 bases sitting between them.

This clonotype has a count of ten or more. This chain connects TRBV6-2 or TRBV6-3 to TRBJ2-3, with 14 bases identical to TRBD2. The length of the CDR3 is 16 residues. J was trimmed by 2 bases and V by 7 bases; bases with no gene match: 5. The germline CDR1 and CDR2 sequences are MNHEY and SVGEGT. The CDR3, as DNA: TGTGCCAGCAACGGACTAGCGGGAGGTTTCACAGATACGCAGTATTTT. Translating it yields CASNGLAGGFTDTQYF.

The rearrangement joins TRBV7-8 to TRBJ2-5; possibly TRBD1 for D (8 bases). This CDR3 spans 14 amino acids. Germline V CDR1 and CDR2: SGHVS, FQNEAQ. Trimming took 4 bases from V and 5 from J, leaving 14 bases between them. CDR3 bases: TGTGCCAGCAGCTCTAACAGGGGGGGTGAGACCCAGTACTTC. This encodes CASSSNRGGETQYF.

The V gene is TRBV10-3, the J gene TRBJ1-2; TRBD1 matches at 9 bases. The CDR3 covers 13 residues. The germline V gene encodes CDR1 ENHRY and CDR2 SYGVKD. V was clipped by 7 bases and J by 9 bases; unmatched bases: 9. The CDR3 protein is CAITSGTGFRYTF. CDR3 nucleotide sequence: TGTGCCATCACAAGCGGGACAGGGTTTCGCTACACCTTC.

This clonotype was counted at least ten times. The chain joins TRBV6-1 to TRBJ1-1, with D maybe TRBD1 (5 bases). From germline, CDR1 is MNHNS and CDR2 SASEGT. Trimming took off 5 bases at V and 8 bases at J, with 9 bases between the two ends. CDR3 size: 11 residues. The CDR3 reads CASSIPGEAFF. Written as DNA, the CDR3 is TGTGCCAGCAGTATTCCAGGGGAAGCTTTCTTT.

V and J are TRBV2 and TRBJ2-1; maybe TRBD2 (6 bases). There are 13 residues in the CDR3. In germline, CDR1 is SNHLY, CDR2 FYNNEI. V gave up 3 bases and J gave up 12 bases, with 15 bases separating them. The CDR3, as DNA: TGTGCCAGCAGTGAGGAGGTCCCAGCGGGGCAGTTCTTC. Amino acid sequence: CASSEEVPAGQFF.

This clonotype was seen repeatedly, ten times or more. The rearrangement uses TRBV5-1 and TRBJ1-4; 8 bases match TRBD1. Germline V gene data show CDR1 as SGHRS and CDR2 as YFSETQ. This CDR3 is built from 14 residues. Unmatched junction bases numbered 6, after V lost 4 bases and J lost 7 bases. CDR3 sequence: CASSLDRVAEKLFF. CDR3 DNA: TGCGCCAGCAGCCTGGACAGGGTGGCTGAAAAACTGTTTTTT.

There are a few counts of this clonotype. The CDR3 loop is CASSPGLAGGRFGGELFF. The CDR3 bases are TGTGCCAGTAGCCCGGGACTAGCGGGAGGGCGTTTTGGCGGGGAGCTGTTTTTT. The chain carries TRBV19 and TRBJ2-2, with 16 bases matching TRBD2. The V segment lost 6 bases and the J segment 7 bases; nucleotides outside the gene matches: 11. Germline V gene sequence: CDR1 LNHDA, CDR2 SQIVND (reference sequence). The CDR3 sequence is 18 residues long.

The sample holds a few counts of this clonotype. The chain links TRBV20-1 to TRBJ2-3; D tentatively fits TRBD1 or TRBD2 (5 bases each). Trimming took 3 bases from V and 3 from J, leaving 22 bases between them. In germline, CDR1 is DFQATT, CDR2 SNEGSKA (reference sequence). CDR3 size: 17 residues. The CDR3 coding sequence is TGCAGTGCTAGGGTCCTGAGGGGTTCCGTTAGAACAGATACGCAGTATTTT. This encodes CSARVLRGSVRTDTQYF.

The table lists this clonotype with a few counts. J is TRBJ2-7 and V is TRBV5-1, with 9 bases matching TRBD1. The CDR3 length is 15 residues. CDR1 is SGHRS and CDR2 is YFSETQ in the germline V gene. V shed 0 bases, J shed 3 bases, and the junction held 4 bases outside the gene matches. CDR3 amino acids: CASSLGTGDYYEQYV. The CDR3 DNA sequence: TGCGCCAGCAGCTTGGGGACAGGGGATTACTACGAGCAGTACGTC.

V usage is TRBV28 and J usage is TRBJ1-2, with D unresolved. The CDR3 length is 11 residues. Per germline, CDR1 MDHEN and CDR2 SYDVKM. V was shortened by 6 bases and J by 4 bases, with 6 bases between the two germline ends. CDR3 region: CASSTAYGYTF. The CDR3 DNA reads TGTGCCAGCAGCACGGCCTATGGCTACACCTTC.

This clonotype turned up a few times. This chain uses TRBV5-1 with TRBJ2-7; perhaps TRBD2 as D (6 bases). Germline V CDR1 and CDR2: SGHRS, YFSETQ. The CDR3 has 14 residues. The ends were cut back, 7 bases at V and 2 bases at J, with 16 bases in the middle. CDR3 sequence reads: CASRLALSTYEQYF. CDR3 in DNA: TGCGCCAGCCGTCTAGCGCTTTCGACCTACGAGCAGTACTTC.